The 28 T cell receptor beta chains below were found in one sample sequenced in a study of shared T cell receptors in the human thymus. Profiled with immunoSEQ multiplex PCR; TCRdb holds only in-frame clones, not every one. Of over 650,000 clones in the sample, 70% to 90% were seen once. The sample was also reused in another study, on human thymus T cells.

Sequencing was done on a sample of thymocytes. Receptors originate from a boy in the first two years of life with a congenital heart defect.

This chain joins TRBV2 and TRBJ1-2; TRBD1 is a possible D gene (6 bases). The length of the CDR3 is 17 residues. The V gene lost 3 bases and the J gene lost 6 bases, with 23 bases spanning the gap. The V gene's germline CDR1 is SNHLY and CDR2 FYNNEI. The CDR3 nucleotides read TGTGCCAGCAGTGATCTCTGGGAAGGGGGGACTATTAATGGCTACACCTTC. Protein sequence: CASSDLWEGGTINGYTF.

Concerning this clone: At one of its ends the junction is not consistent with the germline gene, which may arise from a read error. This chain joins TRBV7-7 and TRBJ2-2, with 8 nucleotides matching TRBD2. From germline, CDR1 is SSHAT and CDR2 FNYEAQ (reference sequence). The CDR3 loop spans 17 amino acids. The CDR3 nucleotides are TGTGCTAGCAGCTTAAAGTTAAGCGGGGGGAACACCGGGGAGCTGTTTTTT. This encodes CASSLKLSGGNTGELFF. The full variable domain, completed using reference TRBV7-7 and TRBJ2-2, is GAGVSQSPRYKVTKRGQDVTLRCDPISSHATLYWYQQALGQGPEFLTYFNYEAQPDKSGLPSDRFSAERPEGSISTLTIQRTEQRDSAMYRCASSLKLSGGNTGELFFGEGSRLTVL.

In its sample, this clone was seen once. The chain carries TRBV2 and TRBJ1-2, with D possibly matching TRBD1 (5 bases). There are 12 residues in the CDR3. The V gene lost 6 bases and the J gene lost 5 bases, with 10 bases spanning the gap. Germline lookup yields CDR1 SNHLY and CDR2 FYNNEI. The CDR3, as DNA: TGTGCCAGCAGGCAGGGCCCTTATGGCTACACCTTC. Protein product: CASRQGPYGYTF.

The CDR3 DNA reads as TGTGCCAGCAGTGAGGCCGAGACTAGCGGGGGGAATTACGAGCAGTACTTC. Residues: CASSEAETSGGNYEQYF. The chain combines TRBV2 with TRBJ2-7, with 13 bases lining up with TRBD2. Losses at the gene ends were 3 bases for V and 4 bases for J; bases not matched to a gene: 9. The germline V gene encodes CDR1 SNHLY and CDR2 FYNNEI. This CDR3 is 17 amino acids long.

The rearrangement joins TRBV29-1 to TRBJ2-5; 8 bases map to TRBD2. V gave up 8 bases and J gave up 2 bases; unmatched junction bases: 10. The germline CDR1 and CDR2 sequences are SQVTM and ANQGSEA. CDR3 length: 14 residues. DNA for the CDR3: TGCAGCTGCATCAGGACTAGCAGGCAAGAGACCCAGTACTTC. Translated: CSCIRTSRQETQYF.

This chain joins TRBV5-1 and TRBJ2-6, with 9 bases aligning to TRBD1. Unmatched junction bases numbered 9, after V lost 1 base and J lost 4 bases. This CDR3 is built from 18 residues. Germline loops: CDR1 SGHRS, CDR2 YFSETQ. The CDR3 DNA sequence: TGCGCCAGCAGCTTGAGTGGGGGACAGGGTGCCGGGGCCAACGTCCTGACTTTC. It translates to CASSLSGGQGAGANVLTF.

This chain links TRBV7-9 with TRBJ2-1, with TRBD2 as a possible D gene (6 bases). V was pared by 3 bases and J by 9 bases, with 18 bases between. The CDR3 contains 15 residues. Germline CDR1 reads SEHNR; CDR2 reads FQNEAQ (reference sequence). The chain's CDR3 is CASSFLYGGKAEQFF. The CDR3 DNA sequence: TGTGCCAGCAGCTTTCTTTATGGCGGGAAGGCTGAGCAGTTCTTC.

The chain couples TRBV9 to TRBJ2-1, with TRBD2 matching 12 bases. Germline V gene data show CDR1 as SGDLS and CDR2 as YYNGEE. The trim removed 3 bases at V and 6 bases at J, leaving 7 bases unmatched. The CDR3 extends over 16 amino acids. The CDR3 DNA sequence: TGTGCCAGCAGCGCCGACCTAGCGGGGGGGCGCAATGAGCAGTTCTTC. Translated: CASSADLAGGRNEQFF.

This clone was detected only a few times. The chain recombines TRBV4-2 with TRBJ1-4, with D maybe TRBD1 (6 bases). With 6 bases removed from V and 4 bases from J, the gap between germline ends came to 9 bases. This CDR3 comprises 13 residues. Germline V gene data show CDR1 as LGHNA and CDR2 as YNFKEQ. CDR3 amino acids: CASSWTVNEKLFF. In DNA form, the CDR3 reads TGTGCCAGCAGTTGGACAGTTAATGAAAAACTGTTTTTT.

The rearrangement joins TRBV28 to TRBJ2-2; 10 nucleotides match TRBD2. The CDR3 has 16 residues. V gave up 6 bases and J gave up 4 bases; unmatched junction bases: 8. CDR1 MDHEN and CDR2 SYDVKM come from the germline V gene. CDR3 in amino acids: CASSVSGRSATGELFF. The CDR3 DNA reads TGTGCCAGCAGCGTTAGCGGGAGGTCGGCCACCGGGGAGCTGTTTTTT.

The chain joins TRBV5-7 to TRBJ2-1, with a possible D match to TRBD1 (5 bases). TRBV5-7 is an ORF for which the function is uncertain. The CDR3 spans 17 residues. V lost 2 bases and J lost 1, with 16 bases in between. The DNA for the CDR3 is TGTGCCAGCAGCTTAGGCCCCCCCCAGGGATCCTACAATGAGCAGTTCTTC. It specifies CASSLGPPQGSYNEQFF.

This sequence joins TRBV4-3 and TRBJ2-1, with TRBD2 matching over 7 bases. The ends lost 1 base at V and 12 bases at J; junction bases unmatched: 21. The CDR3 consists of 18 residues. In germline, CDR1 is LGHNA, CDR2 YSLEER. Here the CDR3 reads CASSQGVGLVPVTRGQFF. The CDR3 coding sequence is TGCGCCAGCAGCCAAGGAGTCGGACTAGTTCCGGTAACCCGGGGGCAGTTCTTC.

The sample holds one count of this clone. This chain links TRBV5-1 with TRBJ1-2, with 7 bases identical to TRBD1. Germline CDR1 reads SGHRS; CDR2 reads YFSETQ. The CDR3 runs to 13 residues. Trimming cost V 3 bases and J 8 bases; bases outside gene matches: 7. The CDR3: CASSWTGFWGYTF. The CDR3, as DNA: TGCGCCAGCAGCTGGACAGGTTTTTGGGGCTACACCTTC.

This rearrangement joins TRBV19 to TRBJ1-5; D is perhaps TRBD1 (6 bases). The CDR3 runs 19 residues. V lost 0 bases to trimming and J lost 3 bases, with 21 bases between them. The germline gives CDR1 LNHDA, CDR2 SQIVND (reference sequence). This chain's CDR3 is CASSIDPVRLRDNNQPQHF. For the CDR3, the DNA is TGTGCCAGTAGTATAGATCCGGTACGTTTACGGGACAACAATCAGCCCCAGCATTTT.

This chain links TRBV7-6 with TRBJ2-1, with 9 bases matching TRBD2. The J segment lost 6 bases and the V segment lost 3 bases, leaving 6 bases of the junction unmatched. Looked up from germline, CDR1 is SGHVS and CDR2 is FNYEAQ. The CDR3 is 15 amino acids. DNA of the CDR3: TGTGCCAGCAGCTTGAATAGCGGGAGAGTCAATGAGCAGTTCTTC. Its protein is CASSLNSGRVNEQFF.

Notes on this clone: Other DNA sequences of this sample code for an identical CDR3. The rearrangement links TRBV28 to TRBJ2-5, with D perhaps matching TRBD1 (5 bases). Trimming took off 3 bases at V and 5 bases at J, with 7 bases between the two ends. Per germline, CDR1 MDHEN and CDR2 SYDVKM. The CDR3 sequence is 12 residues long. The CDR3 loop reads CASSFPGETQYF. CDR3 sequence (DNA): TGTGCCAGCAGTTTCCCAGGGGAGACCCAGTACTTC.

DNA of the CDR3: TGCGCCAGCGGGACTAGCGGGGCACAGGTTACGCAGTATTTT. Its translation: CASGTSGAQVTQYF. The chain employs TRBV4-3 and TRBJ2-3, with 13 bases lining up with TRBD2. The junction had 7 bases not matched to a gene; V was cut back by 8 bases and J by 8 bases. This CDR3 comprises 14 residues. Germline values: CDR1 LGHNA, CDR2 YSLEER.

J is TRBJ2-1 and V is TRBV7-6, with 11 bases lining up with TRBD1. Losses at the gene ends were 1 base for V and 6 bases for J; bases not matched to a gene: 5. The CDR3 contains 16 residues. CDR1 SGHVS and CDR2 FNYEAQ come from the germline V gene. In DNA form, the CDR3 reads TGTGCCAGCAGCTTAGATCCCGGGACAGGGGGCAATGAGCAGTTCTTC. Translated: CASSLDPGTGGNEQFF.

The chain has TRBV4-2 and TRBJ1-1; possibly TRBD1 for D (5 bases). There are 17 residues in the CDR3. Trimming removed 0 bases from V and 1 base from J, with 15 bases in between. Germline loops: CDR1 LGHNA, CDR2 YNFKEQ. DNA for the CDR3: TGTGCCAGCAGCCAAGACAGGGAGGGGATCGGGAACACTGAAGCTTTCTTT. It codes for CASSQDREGIGNTEAFF.

The rearrangement joins TRBV2 to TRBJ2-1; 7 bases align to TRBD2. CDR3 length: 14 amino acids. J was trimmed by 8 bases and V by 6 bases; bases with no gene match: 10. Germline CDR1 reads SNHLY; CDR2 reads FYNNEI. CDR3 in DNA: TGTGCCAGCAGCGGGACTATCTCTTTCTATGAGCAGTTCTTC. Its protein product is CASSGTISFYEQFF.

V and J are TRBV11-2 and TRBJ2-7, with 7 positions matching TRBD2. V was clipped by 6 bases and J by 5 bases; unmatched bases: 7. This CDR3 has 13 amino acids. The germline V gene has CDR1 SGHAT and CDR2 FQNNGV. The CDR3 coding sequence is TGTGCCAGCAGTTGGGGGGGGAGGCACGAGCAGTACTTC. The encoded protein is CASSWGGRHEQYF.

CDR3 nucleotide sequence: TGTGCCAGCAGCACCCCCGGGACAGAACCGGATAATTCTGGAAACACCATATATTTT. Translated: CASSTPGTEPDNSGNTIYF. The V call is TRBV11-2, the J call TRBJ1-3; 7 nucleotides match TRBD1. The CDR3 extends over 19 amino acids. Looked up from germline, CDR1 is SGHAT and CDR2 is FQNNGV. V lost 5 bases and J lost 1; bases outside the gene matches: 17.

The gene calls are TRBV6-1 and TRBJ2-4, with 8 bases fitting TRBD1. CDR3 length: 17 amino acids. V dropped 1 base and J dropped 3; count of bases not matched to a gene: 8. Germline CDR1 reads MNHNS; CDR2 reads SASEGT. This CDR3 reads CASSEEAQGGGKNIQYF. As DNA, the CDR3 is TGTGCCAGCAGTGAAGAGGCACAGGGGGGTGGCAAAAACATTCAGTACTTC.

The chain uses TRBV6-1 and TRBJ1-1; TRBD1 matches 7 bases. Per the germline V gene, CDR1 is MNHNS and CDR2 is SASEGT. V dropped 8 bases and J dropped 8; count of bases not matched to a gene: 8. This CDR3 contains 12 residues. CDR3 bases: TGTGCCAGCCAAAAGCCAGGGGGAGAAGCTTTCTTT. This gives the protein CASQKPGGEAFF.

V usage is TRBV7-2 and J usage is TRBJ2-3, with a weak D call TRBD1 (5 bases). From germline, CDR1 is SGHTA and CDR2 FQGNSA. This CDR3 is 11 amino acids long. V lost 9 bases to trimming and J lost 6 bases, with 10 bases between them. The CDR3 region is CARDKWDTQYF. CDR3 bases: TGTGCCAGGGACAAGTGGGATACGCAGTATTTT.

V and J are TRBV15 and TRBJ1-4; maybe TRBD1 (6 bases). The V and J ends lost 0 bases and 6 bases respectively, with 8 bases between them. The CDR3 is made up of 14 amino acids. Looked up from germline, CDR1 is LNHNV and CDR2 is YYDKDF (reference sequence). The CDR3 sequence is CATSREAGDEKLFF. CDR3 nucleotides: TGTGCCACCAGCAGAGAGGCAGGGGATGAAAAACTGTTTTTT.

This clone was recorded once. V gene TRBV27 combines with J gene TRBJ1-2; TRBD1 is a possible D gene (6 bases). V was shortened by 5 bases and J by 5 bases, with 21 bases between the two germline ends. There are 16 residues in the CDR3. Germline V CDR1 and CDR2: MNHEY, SMNVEV (reference sequence). The CDR3 nucleotides are TGTGCCAGCAGTAAGGGACATCCCCCAAGGGCGTATGGCTACACCTTC. It specifies CASSKGHPPRAYGYTF.

This chain uses TRBV4-3 with TRBJ1-4, with no clear D. Trimming removed 2 bases at V and 7 bases at J, with 8 bases between. Germline loops: CDR1 LGHNA, CDR2 YSLEER. The CDR3 contains 13 residues. CDR3 protein: CASSQYRGEKLFF. The CDR3 nucleotides read TGCGCCAGCAGCCAATACCGGGGTGAAAAACTGTTTTTT.